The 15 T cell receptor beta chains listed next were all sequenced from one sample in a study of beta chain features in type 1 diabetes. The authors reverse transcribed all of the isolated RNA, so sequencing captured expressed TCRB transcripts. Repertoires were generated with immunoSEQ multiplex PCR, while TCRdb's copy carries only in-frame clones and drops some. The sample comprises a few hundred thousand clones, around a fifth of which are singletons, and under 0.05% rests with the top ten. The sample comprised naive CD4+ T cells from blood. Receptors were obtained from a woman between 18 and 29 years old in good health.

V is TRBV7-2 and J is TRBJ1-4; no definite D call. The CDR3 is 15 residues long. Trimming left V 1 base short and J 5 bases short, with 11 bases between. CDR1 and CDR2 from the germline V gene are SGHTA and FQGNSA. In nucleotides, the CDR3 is TGTGCCAGCAGCTTAGTCGCAGGTGCGAATGAAAAACTGTTTTTT. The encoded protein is CASSLVAGANEKLFF.

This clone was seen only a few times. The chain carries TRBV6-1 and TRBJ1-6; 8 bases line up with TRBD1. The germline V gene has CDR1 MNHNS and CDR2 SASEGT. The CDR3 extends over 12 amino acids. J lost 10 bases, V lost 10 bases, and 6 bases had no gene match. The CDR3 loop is CATRQGRSPLHF. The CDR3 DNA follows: TGTGCCACCAGACAGGGGCGATCACCCCTCCACTTT.

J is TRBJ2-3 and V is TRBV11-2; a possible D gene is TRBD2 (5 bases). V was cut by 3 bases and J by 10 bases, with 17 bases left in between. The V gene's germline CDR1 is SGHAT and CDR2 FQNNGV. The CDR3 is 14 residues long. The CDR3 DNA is TGTGCCAGCAGCTTTGACTACCAAGTTATCGCGCAGTATTTT. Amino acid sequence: CASSFDYQVIAQYF.

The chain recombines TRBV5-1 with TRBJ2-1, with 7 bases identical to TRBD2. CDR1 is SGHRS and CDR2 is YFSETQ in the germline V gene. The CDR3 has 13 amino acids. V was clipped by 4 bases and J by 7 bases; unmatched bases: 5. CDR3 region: CASSRDYENEQFF. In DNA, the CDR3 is TGCGCCAGCAGCCGGGACTACGAGAATGAGCAGTTCTTC.

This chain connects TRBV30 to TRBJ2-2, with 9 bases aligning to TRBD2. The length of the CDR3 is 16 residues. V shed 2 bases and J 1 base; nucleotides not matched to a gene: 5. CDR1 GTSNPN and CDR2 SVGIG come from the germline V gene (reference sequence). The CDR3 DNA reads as TGTGCCTGGAGTATTCCTAGCGGGATGAACACCGGGGAGCTGTTTTTT. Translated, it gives CAWSIPSGMNTGELFF. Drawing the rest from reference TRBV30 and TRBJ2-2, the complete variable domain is SQTIHQWPATLVQPVGSPLSLECTVEGTSNPNLYWYRQAAGRGLQLLFYSVGIGQISSEVPQNLSASRPQDRQFILSSKKLLLSDSGFYLCAWSIPSGMNTGELFFGEGSRLTVL.

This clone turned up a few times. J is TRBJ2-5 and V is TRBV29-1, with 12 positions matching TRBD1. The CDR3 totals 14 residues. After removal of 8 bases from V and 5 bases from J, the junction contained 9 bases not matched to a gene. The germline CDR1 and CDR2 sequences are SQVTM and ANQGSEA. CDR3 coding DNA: TGCAGCTCCCCGGGACAGGGGGCTAGGGAGACCCAGTACTTC. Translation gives CSSPGQGARETQYF. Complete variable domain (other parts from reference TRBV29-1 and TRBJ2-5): SAVISQKPSRDICQRGTSLTIQCQVDSQVTMMFWYRQQPGQSLTLIATANQGSEATYESGFVIDKFPISRPNLTFSTLTVSNMSPEDSSIYLCSSPGQGARETQYFGPGTRLLVL.

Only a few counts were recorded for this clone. The CDR3 nucleotides are TGCGCCAGCAGCCGGGTGGGACAGGGGGCCGGAGAGACCCAGTACTTC. Its protein is CASSRVGQGAGETQYF. This rearrangement joins TRBV5-1 to TRBJ2-5, with 12 nucleotides matching TRBD1. The CDR3 length is 16 residues. Germline-derived CDR1 and CDR2 are SGHRS and YFSETQ. Unmatched junction bases numbered 8, after V lost 4 bases and J lost 4 bases.

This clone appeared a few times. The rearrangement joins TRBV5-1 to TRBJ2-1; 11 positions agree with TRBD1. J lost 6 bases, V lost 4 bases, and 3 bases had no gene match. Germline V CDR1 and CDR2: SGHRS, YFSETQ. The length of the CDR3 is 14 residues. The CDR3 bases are TGCGCCAGCAGCGCAGGGACAGGGGGCAATGAGCAGTTCTTC. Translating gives CASSAGTGGNEQFF.

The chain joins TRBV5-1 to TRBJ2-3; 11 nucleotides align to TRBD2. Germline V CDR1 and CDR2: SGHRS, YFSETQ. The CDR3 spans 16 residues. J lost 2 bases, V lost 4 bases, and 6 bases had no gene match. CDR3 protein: CASSQTSGVVTDTQYF. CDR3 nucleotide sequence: TGCGCCAGCAGCCAGACTAGCGGGGTCGTCACAGATACGCAGTATTTT.

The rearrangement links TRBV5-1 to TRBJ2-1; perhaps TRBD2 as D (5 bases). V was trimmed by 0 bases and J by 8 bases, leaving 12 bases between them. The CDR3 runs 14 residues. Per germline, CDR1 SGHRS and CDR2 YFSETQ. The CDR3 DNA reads TGCGCCAGCAGCTTGGCCGGGGAAACAGATGAGCAGTTCTTC. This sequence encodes CASSLAGETDEQFF.

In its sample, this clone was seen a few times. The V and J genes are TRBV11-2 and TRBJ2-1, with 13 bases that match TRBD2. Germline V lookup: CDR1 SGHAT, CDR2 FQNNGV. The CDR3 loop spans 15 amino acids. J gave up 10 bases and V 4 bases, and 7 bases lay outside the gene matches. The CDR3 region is CASSSIRLAGGEQFF. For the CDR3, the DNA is TGTGCCAGCAGCTCGATTCGACTAGCGGGAGGCGAGCAGTTCTTC.

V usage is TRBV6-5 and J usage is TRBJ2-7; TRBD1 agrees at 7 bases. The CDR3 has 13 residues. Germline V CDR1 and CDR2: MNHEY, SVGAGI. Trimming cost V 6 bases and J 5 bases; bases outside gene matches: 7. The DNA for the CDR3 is TGTGCCAGCAGGAGACAGGGCTGGGACGAGCAGTACTTC. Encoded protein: CASRRQGWDEQYF.

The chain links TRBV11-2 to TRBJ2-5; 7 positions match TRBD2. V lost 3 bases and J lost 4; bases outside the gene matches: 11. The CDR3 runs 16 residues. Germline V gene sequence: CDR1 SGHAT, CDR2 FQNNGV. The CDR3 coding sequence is TGTGCCAGCAGCTTTGGGGCGGGAGATAACGGAGAGACCCAGTACTTC. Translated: CASSFGAGDNGETQYF.

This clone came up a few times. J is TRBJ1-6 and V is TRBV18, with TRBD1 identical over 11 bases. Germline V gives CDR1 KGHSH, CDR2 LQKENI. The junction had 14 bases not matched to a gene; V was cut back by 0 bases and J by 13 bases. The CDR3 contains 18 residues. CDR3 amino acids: CASSPPTAGTGGFLPLHF. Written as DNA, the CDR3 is TGTGCCAGCTCACCACCAACAGCCGGGACAGGGGGTTTTCTGCCCCTCCACTTT.

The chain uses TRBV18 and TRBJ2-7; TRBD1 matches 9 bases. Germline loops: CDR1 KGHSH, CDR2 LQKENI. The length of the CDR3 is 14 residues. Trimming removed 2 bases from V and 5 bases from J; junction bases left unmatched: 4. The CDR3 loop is CASSPGTGRDEQYF. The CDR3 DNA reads TGTGCCAGCTCACCAGGGACAGGGAGGGACGAGCAGTACTTC.